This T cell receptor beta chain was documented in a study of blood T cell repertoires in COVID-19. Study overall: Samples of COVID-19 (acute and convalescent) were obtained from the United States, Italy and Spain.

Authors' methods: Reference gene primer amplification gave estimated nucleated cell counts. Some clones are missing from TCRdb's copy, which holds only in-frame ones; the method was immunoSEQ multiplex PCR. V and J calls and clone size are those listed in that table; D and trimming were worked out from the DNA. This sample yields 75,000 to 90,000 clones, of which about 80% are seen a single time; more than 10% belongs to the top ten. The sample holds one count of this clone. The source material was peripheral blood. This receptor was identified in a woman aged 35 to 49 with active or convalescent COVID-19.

CDR3 nucleotide sequence: TGTGCCATCAGTGACAGACAAGAGACCCAGTACTTC. Protein: CAISDRQETQYF. The rearrangement uses TRBV10-3 and TRBJ2-5; D unresolved. The CDR3 totals 12 residues. Trimming left V 3 bases short and J 2 bases short, with 4 bases between. Looked up from germline, CDR1 is ENHRY and CDR2 is SYGVKD.